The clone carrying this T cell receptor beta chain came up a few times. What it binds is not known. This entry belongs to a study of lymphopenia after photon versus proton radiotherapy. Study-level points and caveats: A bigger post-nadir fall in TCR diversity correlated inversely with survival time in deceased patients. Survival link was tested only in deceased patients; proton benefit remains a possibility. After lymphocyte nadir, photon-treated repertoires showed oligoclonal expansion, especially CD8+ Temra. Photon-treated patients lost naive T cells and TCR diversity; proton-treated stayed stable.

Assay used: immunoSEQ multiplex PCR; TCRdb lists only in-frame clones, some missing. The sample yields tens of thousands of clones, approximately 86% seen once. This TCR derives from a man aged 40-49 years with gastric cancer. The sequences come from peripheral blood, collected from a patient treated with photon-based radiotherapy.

The CDR3 sequence is CASRINDGFPLHF. CDR3 bases: TGTGCCAGTAGGATAAACGACGGATTCCCCCTCCACTTT. The V and J genes are TRBV19 and TRBJ1-6; D remains unclear. Trimming took off 6 bases at V and 13 bases at J, with 16 bases between the two ends. Germline loops: CDR1 LNHDA, CDR2 SQIVND (reference sequence). The CDR3 is 13 amino acids.